The 2 T cell receptor beta chains listed next were all sequenced from one sample in a study of blood T cell repertoires in COVID-19. Clones were sequenced by immunoSEQ multiplex PCR, and TCRdb holds only the in-frame ones, with some missing. In the table there are around 320,000 clones, around 87% of which are singletons. Sequencing was carried out using PBMCs or T cells enriched from blood (not recorded which). These receptors were obtained from a young woman with acute COVID-19.

The chain is built from TRBV7-9 and TRBJ1-4, with D possibly TRBD1 on 5 matching bases. This CDR3 has 16 amino acids. V gave up 5 bases and J gave up 0 bases, with 13 bases separating them. CDR1 is SEHNR and CDR2 is FQNEAQ in the germline V gene (reference sequence). CDR3 bases: TGTGCCAGCAGCCCCCGACAGTTTTCAACTAATGAAAAACTGTTTTTT. Translation: CASSPRQFSTNEKLFF.

In this sample, this clone turned up once. V gene TRBV2 combines with J gene TRBJ2-1; 14 bases map to TRBD2. Germline lookup yields CDR1 SNHLY and CDR2 FYNNEI. With V trimmed by 9 bases and J by 8 bases, 0 bases remained unmatched. The CDR3 spans 12 residues. The CDR3 bases are TGTGCCAGGGGACTAGCGGGAGATGAGCAGTTCTTC. Residues: CARGLAGDEQFF.